Listed here is a single T cell receptor (beta chain). The entry originates in a study of blood T cell repertoires in COVID-19. Germline loops: CDR1 SGHAT, CDR2 FQNNGV. This CDR3 spans 15 amino acids. V dropped 6 bases and J dropped 2 bases, with 16 bases sitting between them. As processed by the authors: Reference gene primer amplification gave estimated nucleated cell counts. Generated by immunoSEQ multiplex PCR, the TCRdb table keeps only in-frame clones and is missing some. V, J and clone size derive from that table, while D and trimming were established from the DNA sequence. This repertoire shows some 220,000 clones, around four fifths found once; its top ten account for around 6.4%.

The chain links TRBV11-2 to TRBJ1-1; D not resolved. Sequenced: peripheral blood. This clonotype was obtained from a woman in her sixties with active or convalescent COVID-19. Here the CDR3 DNA reads TGTGCCAGCAGTCCGGGGTGGCTCAGCAACACTGAAGCTTTCTTT. Translation gives CASSPGWLSNTEAFF. The full variable domain, completed using reference TRBV11-2 and TRBJ1-1, is EAGVAQSPRYKIIEKRQSVAFWCNPISGHATLYWYQQILGQGPKLLIQFQNNGVVDDSQLPKDRFSAERLKGVDSTLKIQPAKLEDSAVYLCASSPGWLSNTEAFFGQGTRLTVV.